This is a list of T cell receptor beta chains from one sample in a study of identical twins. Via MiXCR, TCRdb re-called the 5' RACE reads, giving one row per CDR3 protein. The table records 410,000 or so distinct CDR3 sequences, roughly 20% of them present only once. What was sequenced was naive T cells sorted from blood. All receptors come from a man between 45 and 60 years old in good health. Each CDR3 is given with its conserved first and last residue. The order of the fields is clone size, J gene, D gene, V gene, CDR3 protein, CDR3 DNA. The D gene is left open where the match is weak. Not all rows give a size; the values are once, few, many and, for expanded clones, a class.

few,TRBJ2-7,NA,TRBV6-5,CASSYYGREQYF,TGTGCCAGCAGTTACTACGGCCGCGAGCAGTACTTC
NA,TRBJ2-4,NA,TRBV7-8,CASSSSRGVAKNIQYF,TGTGCCAGCAGCTCTTCGAGGGGAGTCGCCAAAAACATTCAGTACTTC
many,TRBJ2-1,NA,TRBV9,CASSPRQAMVPNEQFF,TGTGCCAGCAGCCCGAGACAGGCCATGGTCCCTAATGAGCAGTTCTTC
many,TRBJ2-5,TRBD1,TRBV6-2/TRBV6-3,CASSHQPSSGTGMKTQYF,TGTGCCAGCAGTCACCAACCCTCCTCCGGGACAGGGATGAAGACCCAGTACTTC
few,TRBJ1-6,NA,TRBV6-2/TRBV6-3,CASSYSFDGTIHSPLHF,TGTGCCAGCAGTTACTCCTTCGACGGGACAATCCATTCACCCCTCCACTTT
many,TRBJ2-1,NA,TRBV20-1,CSARDPTLGLPYNEQFF,TGCAGTGCTAGGGACCCCACCTTGGGGTTGCCTTACAATGAGCAGTTCTTC
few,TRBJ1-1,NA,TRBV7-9,CASSLQNTEAFF,TGTGCCAGCAGCCTCCAGAACACTGAAGCTTTCTTT
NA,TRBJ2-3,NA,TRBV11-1,CASSLARGREWGTDTQYF,TGTGCCAGCAGCTTAGCGCGCGGCAGGGAGTGGGGCACAGATACGCAGTATTTT
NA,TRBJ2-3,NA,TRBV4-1,CASSQGSDWRGHTDTQYF,TGCGCCAGCAGCCAAGGGTCTGATTGGCGAGGACACACAGATACGCAGTATTTT
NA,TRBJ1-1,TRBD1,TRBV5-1,CASSPRNDRGEAFF,TGCGCCAGCAGCCCACGGAACGACAGGGGTGAAGCTTTCTTT
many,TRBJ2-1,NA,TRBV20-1,CSASPGQYNEQFF,TGCAGTGCTAGCCCCGGACAGTACAATGAGCAGTTCTTC
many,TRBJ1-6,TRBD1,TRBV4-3,CASSLDRGPLHF,TGCGCCAGCAGCCTTGACAGGGGACCCCTCCACTTT
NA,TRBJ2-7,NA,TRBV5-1,CASSLGGTVAYEQYF,TGCGCCAGCAGCTTGGGCGGGACGGTAGCCTACGAGCAGTACTTC
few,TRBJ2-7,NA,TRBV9,CASSVLNGEEQYF,TGTGCCAGCAGCGTACTGAACGGGGAGGAGCAGTACTTC
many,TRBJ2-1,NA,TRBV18,CASSSSGTPWSYNEQFF,TGTGCCAGCTCATCCTCCGGGACACCCTGGTCCTACAATGAGCAGTTCTTC
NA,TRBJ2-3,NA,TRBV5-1,CASSLDGVSDTQYF,TGCGCCAGCAGCTTGGATGGGGTCTCAGATACGCAGTATTTT
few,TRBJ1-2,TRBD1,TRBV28,CASRAPGTGFLGYTF,TGTGCCAGCAGGGCCCCCGGGACAGGGTTTCTCGGCTACACCTTC
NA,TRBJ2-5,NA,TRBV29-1,CSPDSGLQETQYF,TGCAGCCCGGACTCGGGATTACAAGAGACCCAGTACTTC
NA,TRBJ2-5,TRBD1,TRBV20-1,CSLGQGTETQYF,TGCAGTCTCGGACAGGGTACTGAGACCCAGTACTTC
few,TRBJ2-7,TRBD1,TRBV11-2,CASSLGTGFYYEQYF,TGTGCCAGCAGCTTAGGGACAGGGTTCTACTACGAGCAGTACTTC
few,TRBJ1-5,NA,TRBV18,CASSPATGNQPQHF,TGTGCCAGCTCACCAGCGACGGGCAATCAGCCCCAGCATTTT
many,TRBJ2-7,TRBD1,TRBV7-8,CASSRQGKYEQYF,TGTGCCAGCAGCCGACAGGGTAAATACGAGCAGTACTTC